One sample yielded the 12 T cell receptor beta chains listed below, sequenced in a study of T cell responses to AZD1222 COVID-19 vaccine. Profiling relied on immunoSEQ multiplex PCR, and the TCRdb table lists in-frame clones only, not all of them. The table includes some 100,000 clones, less than 90% detected once. This specimen was peripheral blood, taken on day 0 of AZD1222 vaccination. These receptors were taken from an adult in good health.

The V call is TRBV18, the J call TRBJ2-6, with D unclear. The CDR3 runs 13 residues. V was trimmed by 3 bases and J by 4 bases, leaving 4 bases between them. The germline CDR1 and CDR2 sequences are KGHSH and LQKENI. CDR3 sequence reads: CASSPAGANVLTF. The DNA for the CDR3 is TGTGCCAGCTCACCTGCCGGGGCCAACGTCCTGACTTTC.

The CDR3 nucleotides read TGTGCAAGTCGCTTAGAACTAGCGGGAGTGACAGATACGCAGTATTTT. Translating gives CASRLELAGVTDTQYF. The rearrangement joins TRBV12-2 to TRBJ2-3; TRBD2, as called in the table, went unchecked against the DNA. TRBV12-2 is shown as a pseudogene. The CDR3 totals 16 residues.

The chain has TRBV19 and TRBJ1-6; 7 nucleotides line up with TRBD1. Unmatched junction bases numbered 5, after V lost 5 bases and J lost 7 bases. Germline V lookup: CDR1 LNHDA, CDR2 SQIVND (reference sequence). The CDR3 consists of 14 residues. CDR3 nucleotide sequence: TGTGCCAGTAGTCTCCGGACAGGAAATTCACCCCTCCACTTT. Amino acids: CASSLRTGNSPLHF.

The chain links TRBV6-5 to TRBJ1-5, with D possibly being TRBD1 (6 bases). Looked up from germline, CDR1 is MNHEY and CDR2 is SVGAGI. The CDR3 is 15 residues long. The V gene lost 6 bases and the J gene lost 2 bases, with 14 bases spanning the gap. CDR3 DNA sequence: TGTGCCAGCAGATTGGGGGCGGACGGCAATCAGCCCCAGCATTTT. This codes for CASRLGADGNQPQHF.

The J gene is TRBJ2-7, the V gene TRBV28; TRBD1 agrees at 10 bases. The CDR3 loop spans 15 amino acids. V gave up 5 bases and J gave up 3 bases; unmatched junction bases: 7. Germline-derived CDR1 and CDR2 are MDHEN and SYDVKM. The CDR3 protein is CASSTPRDRGYEQYF. In DNA, the CDR3 is TGTGCCAGCAGTACTCCGCGGGACAGGGGCTACGAGCAGTACTTC. Variable domain in full (rest from reference TRBV28 and TRBJ2-7): DVKVTQSSRYLVKRTGEKVFLECVQDMDHENMFWYRQDPGLGLRLIYFSYDVKMKEKGDIPEGYSVSREKKERFSLILESASTNQTSMYLCASSTPRDRGYEQYFGPGTRLTVT.

CDR3 in DNA: TGTGCCAGCAGCTTATCAGCACCCCAAGAGACCCAGTACTTC. Translation: CASSLSAPQETQYF. The chain uses TRBV7-2 and TRBJ2-5, with D unresolved. V shed 2 bases and J shed 1 base, with 8 bases lying between them. This CDR3 is built from 14 residues. In germline, CDR1 is SGHTA, CDR2 FQGNSA.

This chain connects TRBV29-1 to TRBJ1-5; maybe TRBD1 (5 bases). The CDR3 runs to 15 residues. Germline V gene sequence: CDR1 SQVTM, CDR2 ANQGSEA. The V gene lost 4 bases and the J gene lost 2 bases, with 15 bases spanning the gap. The CDR3 DNA reads TGCAGCGTTGGGGACCCAGGGTCGGGCAATCAGCCCCAGCATTTT. Translation gives CSVGDPGSGNQPQHF.

The chain has TRBV7-3 and TRBJ2-7; possible D gene TRBD2, 5 bases. CDR1 is SGHTA and CDR2 is FQGTGA in the germline V gene. Trimming cost V 5 bases and J 4 bases, with 12 bases left between them. The CDR3 covers 13 residues. CDR3 protein: CASSRIGGYEQYF. CDR3 nucleotides: TGTGCCAGCAGCCGAATCGGCGGGTACGAGCAGTACTTC.

V usage is TRBV3-1 (or the pseudogene TRBV3-2) and J usage is TRBJ2-7; possibly TRBD2 for D (6 bases). Trimming took off 0 bases at V and 2 bases at J, with 17 bases between the two ends. The CDR3 spans 17 residues. Germline assignment: CDR1 LGHDT and CDR2 YNNKEL (reference sequence). The CDR3 loop is CASSQDSGGEIAYEQYF. The CDR3 coding sequence is TGTGCCAGCAGCCAAGATTCAGGAGGGGAAATAGCCTACGAGCAGTACTTC.

CDR3 bases: TGTGCCAGCTCACATGGTGGCAGGGGGCTCACAGATACGCAGTATTTT. Translation gives CASSHGGRGLTDTQYF. The V gene is TRBV18, the J gene TRBJ2-3; 8 bases are shared with TRBD1. Per the germline V gene, CDR1 is KGHSH and CDR2 is LQKENI. V trimming: 4 bases; J trimming: 2 bases; junction bases outside the gene matches: 8. This CDR3 region has 16 residues.

V usage is TRBV5-1 and J usage is TRBJ2-1, with D perhaps matching TRBD1 (6 bases). The CDR3 is 15 residues long. Germline V lookup: CDR1 SGHRS, CDR2 YFSETQ. V was cut by 6 bases and J by 8 bases, with 21 bases left in between. The CDR3 region is CASTYRWGSGDEQFF. CDR3 DNA: TGCGCCAGCACCTATCGTTGGGGGTCAGGGGATGAGCAGTTCTTC.

In DNA, the CDR3 is TGTGCCACCCAGGGGTCTGATACGCAGTATTTT. Its protein product is CATQGSDTQYF. The chain carries TRBV6-5 and TRBJ2-3, with D perhaps matching TRBD1 (6 bases). Germline V CDR1 and CDR2: MNHEY, SVGAGI. V lost 10 bases and J 6 bases, leaving 11 bases between the germline ends. This CDR3 has 11 residues.